This TCR beta chain originates from a study of PD-1 blockade in classical Hodgkin lymphoma. Repertoires were generated with immunoSEQ multiplex PCR, while TCRdb's copy carries only in-frame clones and drops some. The data hold about 93,000 clones, with about 77% observed a single time. Noted time point: cycle 4 day 1 (C4D1), after more than five weeks of nivolumab. Every patient relapsed after autologous stem cell transplantation, and brentuximab vedotin exposure varied. The sequence derives from a human donor with classical Hodgkin lymphoma. The sequenced sample was peripheral blood mononuclear cells (PBMCs), obtained before the fourth cycle of nivolumab.

The CDR3 sequence: CASRPADGNTIYF. DNA of the CDR3: TGTGCCAGTCGGCCGGCGGATGGAAACACCATATATTTT. V gene TRBV6-6 combines with J gene TRBJ1-3; D is ambiguous. The ends were cut back, 9 bases at V and 3 bases at J, with 12 bases in the middle. The CDR3 is 13 amino acids. In germline, CDR1 is MNHNY, CDR2 SVGAGI (reference sequence).